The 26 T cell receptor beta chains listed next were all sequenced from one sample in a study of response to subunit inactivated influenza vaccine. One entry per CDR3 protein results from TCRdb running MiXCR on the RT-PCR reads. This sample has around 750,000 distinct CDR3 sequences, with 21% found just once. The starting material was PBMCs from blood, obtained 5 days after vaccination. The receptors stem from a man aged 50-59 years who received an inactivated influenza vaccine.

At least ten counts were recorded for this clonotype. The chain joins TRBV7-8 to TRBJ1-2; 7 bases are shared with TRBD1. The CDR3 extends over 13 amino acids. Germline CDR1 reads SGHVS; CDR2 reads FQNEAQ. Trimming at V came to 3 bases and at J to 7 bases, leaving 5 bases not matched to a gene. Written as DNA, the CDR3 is TGTGCCAGCAGCTTGAATAACAGGGGTGGCTACACCTTC. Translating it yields CASSLNNRGGYTF.

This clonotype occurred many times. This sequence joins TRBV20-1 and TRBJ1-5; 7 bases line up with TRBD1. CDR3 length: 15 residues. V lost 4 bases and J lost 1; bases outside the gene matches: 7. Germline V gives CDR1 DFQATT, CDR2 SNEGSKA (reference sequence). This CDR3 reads CSATRQGGSNQPQHF. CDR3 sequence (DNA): TGCAGTGCTACCAGACAGGGAGGGAGCAATCAGCCCCAGCATTTT.

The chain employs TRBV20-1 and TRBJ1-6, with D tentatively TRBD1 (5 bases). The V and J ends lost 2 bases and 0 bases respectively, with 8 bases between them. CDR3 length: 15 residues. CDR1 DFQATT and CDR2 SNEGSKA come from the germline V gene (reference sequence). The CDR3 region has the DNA TGCAGTGCTAGATCCCAGGGCTCCTATAATTCACCCCTCCACTTT. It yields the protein CSARSQGSYNSPLHF.

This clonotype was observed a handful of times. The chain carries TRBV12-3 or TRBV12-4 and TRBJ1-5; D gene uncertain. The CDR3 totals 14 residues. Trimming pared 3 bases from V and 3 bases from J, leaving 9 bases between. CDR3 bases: TGTGCCAGCAGTTTTGGCCGATCCAATCAGCCCCAGCATTTT. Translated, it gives CASSFGRSNQPQHF.

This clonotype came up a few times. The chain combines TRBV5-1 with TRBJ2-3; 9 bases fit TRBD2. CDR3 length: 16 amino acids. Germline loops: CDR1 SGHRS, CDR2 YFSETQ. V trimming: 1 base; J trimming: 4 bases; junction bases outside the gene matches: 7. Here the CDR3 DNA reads TGCGCCAGCAGCTTGTTCGATAGCGGGAGCTCAGATACGCAGTATTTT. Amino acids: CASSLFDSGSSDTQYF.

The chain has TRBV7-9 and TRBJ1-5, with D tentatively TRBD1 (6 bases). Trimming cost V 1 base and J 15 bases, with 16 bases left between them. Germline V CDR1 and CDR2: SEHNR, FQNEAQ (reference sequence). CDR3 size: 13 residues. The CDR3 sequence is CASSLEGRGLLHF. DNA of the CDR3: TGTGCCAGCAGCTTAGAAGGCAGGGGCCTCTTGCATTTT. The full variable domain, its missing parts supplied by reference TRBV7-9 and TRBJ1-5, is DTGVSQNPRHKITKRGQNVTFRCDPISEHNRLYWYRQTLGQGPEFLTYFQNEAQLEKSRLLSDRFSAERPKGSFSTLEIQRTEQGDSAMYLCASSLEGRGLLHFGDGTRLSIL.

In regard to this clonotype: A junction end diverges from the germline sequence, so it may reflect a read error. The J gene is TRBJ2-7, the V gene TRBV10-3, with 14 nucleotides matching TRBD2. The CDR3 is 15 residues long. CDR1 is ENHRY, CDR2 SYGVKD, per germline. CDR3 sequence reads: CAVRGTSGSSYEQYF. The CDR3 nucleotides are TGTGCCGTCAGAGGGACTAGCGGGAGTTCCTACGAGCAGTACTTC.

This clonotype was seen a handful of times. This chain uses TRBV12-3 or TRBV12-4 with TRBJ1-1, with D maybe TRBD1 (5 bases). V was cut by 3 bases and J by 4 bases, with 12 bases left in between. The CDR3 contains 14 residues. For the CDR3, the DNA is TGTGCCAGCAGTTTCCCAGGGAAGGGCACTGAAGCTTTCTTT. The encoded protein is CASSFPGKGTEAFF.

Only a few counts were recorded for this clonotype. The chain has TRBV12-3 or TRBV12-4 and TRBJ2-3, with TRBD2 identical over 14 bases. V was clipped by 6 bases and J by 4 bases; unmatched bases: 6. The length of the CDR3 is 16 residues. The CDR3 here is CASRPTSGGASDTQYF. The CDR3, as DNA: TGTGCCAGCAGGCCGACTAGCGGGGGGGCGTCAGATACGCAGTATTTT.

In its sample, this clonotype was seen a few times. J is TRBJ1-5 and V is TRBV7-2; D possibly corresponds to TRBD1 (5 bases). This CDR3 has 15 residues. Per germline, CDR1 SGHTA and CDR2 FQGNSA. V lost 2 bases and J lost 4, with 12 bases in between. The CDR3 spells CASSLTSGGNQPQHF. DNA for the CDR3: TGTGCCAGCAGCTTAACAAGCGGGGGAAATCAGCCCCAGCATTTT.

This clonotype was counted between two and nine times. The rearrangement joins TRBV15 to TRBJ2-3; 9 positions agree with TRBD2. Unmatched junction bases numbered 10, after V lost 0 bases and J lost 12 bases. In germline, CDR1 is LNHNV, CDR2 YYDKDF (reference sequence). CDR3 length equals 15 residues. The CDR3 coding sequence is TGTGCCACCAGCAGAGATGAGGTTGGGGGACTAGCACAGTATTTT. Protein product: CATSRDEVGGLAQYF.

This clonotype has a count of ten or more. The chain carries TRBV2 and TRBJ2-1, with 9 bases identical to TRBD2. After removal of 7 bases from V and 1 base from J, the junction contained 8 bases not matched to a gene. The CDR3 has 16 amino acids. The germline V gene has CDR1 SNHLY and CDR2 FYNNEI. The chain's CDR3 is CASKGVGLASYNEQFF. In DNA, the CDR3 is TGTGCCAGCAAGGGGGTGGGACTAGCTTCCTACAATGAGCAGTTCTTC.

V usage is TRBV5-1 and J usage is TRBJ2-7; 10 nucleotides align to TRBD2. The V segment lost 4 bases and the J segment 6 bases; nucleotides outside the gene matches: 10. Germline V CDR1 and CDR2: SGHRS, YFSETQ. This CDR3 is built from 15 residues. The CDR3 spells CASSIGLAAGGEQYF. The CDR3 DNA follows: TGCGCCAGCAGCATCGGACTAGCGGCGGGGGGCGAGCAGTACTTC.

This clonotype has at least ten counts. The CDR3 sequence is CASSLRAGEETQYF. CDR3 DNA sequence: TGTGCCAGCAGCTTACGTGCGGGAGAAGAGACCCAGTACTTC. The rearrangement links TRBV12-3 or TRBV12-4 to TRBJ2-5, with 7 bases lining up with TRBD2. Unmatched junction bases numbered 7, after V lost 6 bases and J lost 3 bases. This CDR3 region has 14 residues.

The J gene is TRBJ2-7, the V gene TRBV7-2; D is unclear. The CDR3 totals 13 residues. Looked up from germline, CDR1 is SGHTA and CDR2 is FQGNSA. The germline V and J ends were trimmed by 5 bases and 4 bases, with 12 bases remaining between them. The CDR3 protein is CASSNGWGYEQYF. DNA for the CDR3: TGTGCCAGCAGCAATGGGTGGGGTTACGAGCAGTACTTC.

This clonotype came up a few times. CDR3 sequence (DNA): TGCGCCAGCAGCTTGAGTCGGAGGAACACCGGGGAGCTGTTTTTT. Encoded protein: CASSLSRRNTGELFF. The V gene is TRBV5-1, the J gene TRBJ2-2; D unclear. There are 15 residues in the CDR3. Between the trimmed V and J ends, which lost 1 base and 1 base, there was a span of 8 bases. Per the germline V gene, CDR1 is SGHRS and CDR2 is YFSETQ.

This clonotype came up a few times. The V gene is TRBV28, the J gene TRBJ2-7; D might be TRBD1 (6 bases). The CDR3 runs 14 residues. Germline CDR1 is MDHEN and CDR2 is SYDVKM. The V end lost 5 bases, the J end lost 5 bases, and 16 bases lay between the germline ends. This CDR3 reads CASSPLTQGNEQYF. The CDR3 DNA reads TGTGCCAGCAGTCCCCTCACACAGGGAAACGAGCAGTACTTC.

CDR3 protein: CASSLDQGRSYEQYF. Written as DNA, the CDR3 is TGTGCCAGCAGCTTAGATCAAGGCAGATCCTACGAGCAGTACTTC. The chain uses TRBV11-2 and TRBJ2-7; D ambiguous. In germline, CDR1 is SGHAT, CDR2 FQNNGV. The V end lost 0 bases, the J end lost 1 base, and 10 bases lay between the germline ends. The CDR3 covers 15 residues.

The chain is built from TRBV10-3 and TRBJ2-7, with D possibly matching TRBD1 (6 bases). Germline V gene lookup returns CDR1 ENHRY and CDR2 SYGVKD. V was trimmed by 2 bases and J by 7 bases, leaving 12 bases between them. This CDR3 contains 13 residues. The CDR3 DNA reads TGTGCCATCAGTGAGGGGCAGGGGTTGGAGCAGTACTTC. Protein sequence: CAISEGQGLEQYF.

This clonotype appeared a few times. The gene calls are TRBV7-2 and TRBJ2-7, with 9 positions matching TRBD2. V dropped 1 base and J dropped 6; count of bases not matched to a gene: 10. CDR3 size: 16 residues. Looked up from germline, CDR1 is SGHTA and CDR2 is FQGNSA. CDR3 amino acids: CASSLVWGSGRAEQYF. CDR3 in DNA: TGTGCCAGCAGCTTAGTCTGGGGTAGCGGGAGAGCCGAGCAGTACTTC. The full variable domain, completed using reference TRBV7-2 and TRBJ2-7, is GAGVSQSPSNKVTEKGKDVELRCDPISGHTALYWYRQSLGQGLEFLIYFQGNSAPDKSGLPSDRFSAERTGGSVSTLTIQRTQQEDSAVYLCASSLVWGSGRAEQYFGPGTRLTVT.

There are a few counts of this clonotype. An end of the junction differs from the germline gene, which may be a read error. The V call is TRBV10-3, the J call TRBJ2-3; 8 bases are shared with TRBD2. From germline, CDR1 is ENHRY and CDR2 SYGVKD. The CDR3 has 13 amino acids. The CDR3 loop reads CAVSGSDTDTQYF. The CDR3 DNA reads TGTGCCGTCAGCGGGAGTGACACAGATACGCAGTATTTT.

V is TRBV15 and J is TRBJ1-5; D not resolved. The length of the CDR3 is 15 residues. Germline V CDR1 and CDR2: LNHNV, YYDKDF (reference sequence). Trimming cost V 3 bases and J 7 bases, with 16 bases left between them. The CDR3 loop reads CATSSRREVGQPQHF. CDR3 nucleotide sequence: TGTGCCACCAGCAGTAGAAGGGAGGTTGGGCAGCCCCAGCATTTT.

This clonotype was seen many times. CDR3 residues: CSARVTGENQPQHF. The CDR3 DNA reads TGCAGTGCTAGAGTGACAGGGGAGAATCAGCCCCAGCATTTT. The chain uses TRBV20-1 and TRBJ1-5, with TRBD1 matching 8 bases. The CDR3 totals 14 residues. Unmatched junction bases numbered 3, after V lost 1 base and J lost 4 bases. Per the germline V gene, CDR1 is DFQATT and CDR2 is SNEGSKA (reference sequence).

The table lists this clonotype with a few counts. The CDR3 DNA sequence: TGTGCCAGCAGTTCCCTCTGGGGAGATACGCAGTATTTT. The encoded protein is CASSSLWGDTQYF. This chain uses TRBV28 with TRBJ2-3; D remains unclear. This CDR3 contains 13 residues. The V end was cut by 4 bases, the J end by 5 bases, with 10 bases between. CDR1 and CDR2 from the germline V gene are MDHEN and SYDVKM.

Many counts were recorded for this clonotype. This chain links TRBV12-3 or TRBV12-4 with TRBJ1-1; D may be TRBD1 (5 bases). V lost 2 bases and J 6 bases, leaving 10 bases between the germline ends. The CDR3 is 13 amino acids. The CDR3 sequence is CASSLTGNAEAFF. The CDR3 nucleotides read TGTGCCAGCAGTTTAACAGGTAACGCTGAAGCTTTCTTT.

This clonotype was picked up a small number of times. The CDR3: CASSPGLAGAYTGELFF. CDR3 in DNA: TGCGCCAGCAGTCCGGGACTAGCGGGGGCGTACACCGGGGAGCTGTTTTTT. This rearrangement joins TRBV4-3 to TRBJ2-2; 14 nucleotides match TRBD2. The CDR3 is 17 amino acids. Germline CDR1 and CDR2: LGHNA and YSLEER. Germline trimming cut 6 bases from V and 3 bases from J; bases unmatched to any gene: 6.